These T cell receptor beta chains were read from a single sample in a study of T cells in Graves' hyperthyroidism and ophthalmopathy. TCRdb reprocessed the multiplex PCR reads with MiXCR, giving one entry per CDR3 protein. The sample carries around 240,000 distinct CDR3 sequences, roughly 15% recorded once. The sequenced sample consisted of blood. The receptors were gathered from a woman aged 40-49 years with Graves' hyperthyroidism that later progressed to Graves' ophthalmopathy. Both conserved end residues are part of each CDR3. D genes are given only for firm matches. A clone size is listed for some rows: how often the clone was seen (once, few, many), or a class if it is expanded.

J,V,D,size,CDR3,DNA
TRBJ2-7,TRBV18,TRBD1,NA,CASSTAGTGAYEQYF,TGTGCCAGCTCCACAGCCGGGACAGGGGCCTACGAGCAGTACTTC
TRBJ1-6,TRBV6-1,TRBD1,many,CASSIRTGPSPLHF,TGTGCCAGCAGTATTCGGACAGGACCTTCACCCCTCCACTTT
TRBJ2-3,TRBV3-1,NA,many,CASSSQKDTQYF,TGTGCCAGCAGCTCTCAAAAAGATACGCAGTATTTT
TRBJ2-7,TRBV5-1,NA,many,CASSFYGTNYEQYF,TGCGCCAGCAGCTTTTACGGGACAAACTACGAGCAGTACTTC
TRBJ2-7,TRBV18,NA,many,CASSPPNEEYEQYF,TGTGCCAGCTCACCACCGAATGAGGAATACGAGCAGTACTTC
TRBJ2-5,TRBV7-9,TRBD1,few,CASSPLQGGEETQYF,TGTGCCAGCAGCCCTTTACAGGGGGGAGAAGAGACCCAGTACTTC
TRBJ1-2,TRBV7-9,NA,many,CASSVGWGAYGYTF,TGTGCCAGCAGCGTCGGTTGGGGCGCCTATGGCTACACCTTC
TRBJ2-1,TRBV28,NA,many,CASRGGSYNEQFF,TGTGCCAGCAGAGGGGGCTCCTACAATGAGCAGTTCTTC
TRBJ1-2,TRBV5-4,NA,NA,CASSLGGGNYGYTF,TGTGCCAGCAGCTTAGGAGGTGGTAACTATGGCTACACCTTC
TRBJ2-1,TRBV12-3/TRBV12-4,NA,many,CEQHGHRLRAEQFF,TGTGAACAACACGGCCACCGACTAAGGGCCGAGCAGTTCTTC
TRBJ1-1,TRBV10-3,NA,NA,CAIRWGLNTEAFF,TGTGCCATTAGGTGGGGCTTGAACACTGAAGCTTTCTTT
TRBJ2-2,TRBV6-1,NA,many,CASSEETGSSPGNTGELFF,TGTGCCAGCAGTGAAGAGACAGGCTCGAGCCCGGGGAACACCGGGGAGCTGTTTTTT
TRBJ2-1,TRBV24-1,TRBD2,many,CATSEGTREEQFF,TGTGCCACCAGTGAAGGGACTAGGGAGGAGCAGTTCTTC
TRBJ2-1,TRBV10-1,NA,NA,CASSEGQQRGQFF,TGCGCCAGCAGTGAGGGGCAGCAGCGTGGGCAGTTCTTC
TRBJ2-1,TRBV7-9,TRBD2,few,CASSPRGSGSYPSYNEQFF,TGTGCCAGCAGCCCAAGAGGAAGCGGGAGTTATCCTTCCTACAATGAGCAGTTCTTC
TRBJ2-1,TRBV5-5,TRBD2,NA,CASSPLVLGTSGRISYNEQFF,TGCGCCAGCAGCCCTCTAGTCCTTGGGACTAGCGGGAGAATCTCCTACAATGAGCAGTTCTTC
TRBJ2-5,TRBV2,NA,many,CASSEVTRETQYF,TGTGCCAGCAGTGAGGTGACACGAGAGACCCAGTACTTC
TRBJ2-4,TRBV2,NA,many,CASALLVAKNIQYF,TGTGCCAGCGCCCTACTAGTAGCCAAAAACATTCAGTACTTC
TRBJ1-2,TRBV25-1,NA,NA,CASSEGGGTGYTF,TGTGCCAGCAGTGAAGGGGGGGGAACCGGCTACACCTTC
TRBJ2-1,TRBV6-1,TRBD2,many,CASSYVVTSGYNEQFF,TGTGCCAGCAGTTATGTGGTGACTAGCGGTTACAATGAGCAGTTCTTC
TRBJ2-7,TRBV28,TRBD1,many,CASSLQLYRGIFSYEQYF,TGTGCCAGCAGCTTACAACTGTACAGGGGTATTTTCAGCTACGAGCAGTACTTC
TRBJ2-2,TRBV29-1,TRBD1,many,CSVRRDRVGTGELFF,TGCAGCGTTCGCCGGGACAGGGTTGGCACCGGGGAGCTGTTTTTT